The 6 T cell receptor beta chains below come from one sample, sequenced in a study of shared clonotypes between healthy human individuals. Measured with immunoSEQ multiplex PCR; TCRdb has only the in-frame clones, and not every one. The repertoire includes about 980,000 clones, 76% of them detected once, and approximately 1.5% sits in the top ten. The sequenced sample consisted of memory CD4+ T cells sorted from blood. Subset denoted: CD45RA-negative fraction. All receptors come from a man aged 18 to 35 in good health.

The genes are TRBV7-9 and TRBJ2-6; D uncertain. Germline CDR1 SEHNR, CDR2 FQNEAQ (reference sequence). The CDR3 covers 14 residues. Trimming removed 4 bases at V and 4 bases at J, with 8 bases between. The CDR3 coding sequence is TGTGCCAGCAGCTCGGTCGGCGGGGCCAACGTCCTGACTTTC. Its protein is CASSSVGGANVLTF.

The CDR3 coding sequence is TGCGCCAGCAGCCCTGAGGGGGGGCAAAGAGCTTTCTTT. The encoded protein is CASSPEGGQRAFF. The chain uses TRBV5-1 and TRBJ1-1; TRBD1 might be the D (6 bases). The CDR3 contains 13 residues. Germline CDR1 and CDR2: SGHRS and YFSETQ. Trimming pared 4 bases from V and 10 bases from J, leaving 17 bases between.

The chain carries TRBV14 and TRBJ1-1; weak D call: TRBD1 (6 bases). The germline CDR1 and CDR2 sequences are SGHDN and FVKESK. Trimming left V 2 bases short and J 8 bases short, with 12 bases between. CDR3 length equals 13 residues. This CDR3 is CASSQMRGTEAFF. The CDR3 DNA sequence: TGTGCCAGCAGCCAAATGAGGGGGACAGAAGCTTTCTTT.

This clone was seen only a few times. CDR3 in DNA: TGTGCCAGCAGCCGGGACCGATACACTGAAGCTTTCTTT. Translation gives CASSRDRYTEAFF. V gene TRBV5-4 combines with J gene TRBJ1-1, with D perhaps TRBD1 (5 bases). Trimming stripped 4 bases from V and 3 bases from J, with 10 bases between. Germline-derived CDR1 and CDR2 are SGHNT and YYREEE (reference sequence). The CDR3 length is 13 residues.

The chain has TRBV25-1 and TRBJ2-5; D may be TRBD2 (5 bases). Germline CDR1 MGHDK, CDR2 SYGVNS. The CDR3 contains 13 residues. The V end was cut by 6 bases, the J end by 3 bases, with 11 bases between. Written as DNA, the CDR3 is TGTGCCAGCAGGCTCCCGGGAAAAGAGACCCAGTACTTC. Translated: CASRLPGKETQYF.

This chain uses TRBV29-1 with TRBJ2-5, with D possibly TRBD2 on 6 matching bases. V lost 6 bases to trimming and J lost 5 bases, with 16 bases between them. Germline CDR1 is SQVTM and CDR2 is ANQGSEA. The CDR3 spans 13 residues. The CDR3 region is CSVLGGIRETQYF. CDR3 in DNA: TGCAGCGTGTTGGGGGGTATCCGGGAGACCCAGTACTTC.